This entry concerns a single T cell receptor (beta chain). The ends lost 2 bases at V and 10 bases at J; junction bases unmatched: 7. Germline lookup yields CDR1 SGHTA and CDR2 FQGNSA. The CDR3 extends over 13 amino acids. This entry comes from a study of patients and donors after allogeneic stem cell transplantation. MiXCR was run by TCRdb on the RT-PCR reads, yielding one entry per CDR3 protein. This sample has under 200,000 distinct CDR3 sequences, with 25% to 35% found just once. Material: blood, either unsorted or a sorted T cell fraction (not recorded which). V is TRBV7-2 and J is TRBJ1-1; 7 nucleotides agree with TRBD1. This clonotype was sampled from a human donor who was either an allogeneic HSCT recipient or a stem cell or donor lymphocyte infusion donor (not recorded which). It is not recorded whose cells these are; they may come from a transplant donor. The CDR3 protein is CASSLLTGVGAFF. CDR3 bases: TGTGCCAGCAGCTTACTTACAGGGGTAGGAGCTTTCTTT.